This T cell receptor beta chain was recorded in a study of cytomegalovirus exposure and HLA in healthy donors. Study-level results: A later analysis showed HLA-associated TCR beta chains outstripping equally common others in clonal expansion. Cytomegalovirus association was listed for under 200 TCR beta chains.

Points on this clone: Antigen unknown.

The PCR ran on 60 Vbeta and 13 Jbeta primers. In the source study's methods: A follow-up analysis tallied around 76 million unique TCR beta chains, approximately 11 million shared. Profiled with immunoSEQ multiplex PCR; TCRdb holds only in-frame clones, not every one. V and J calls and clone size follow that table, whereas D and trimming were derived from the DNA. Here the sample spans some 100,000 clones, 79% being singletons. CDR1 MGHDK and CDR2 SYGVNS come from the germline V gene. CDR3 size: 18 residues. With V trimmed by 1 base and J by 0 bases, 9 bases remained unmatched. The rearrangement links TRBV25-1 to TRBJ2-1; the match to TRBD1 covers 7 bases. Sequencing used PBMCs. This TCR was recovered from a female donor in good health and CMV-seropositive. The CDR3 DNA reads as TGTGCCAGCAGTGAATCACCCCGGAACAGGGGCTCCTACAATGAGCAGTTCTTC. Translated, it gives CASSESPRNRGSYNEQFF.